This T cell receptor (beta chain) was found in a study of OX40 agonist ivuxolimab in advanced cancers. Whole-study context: Patients were dosed with the agonistic anti-OX40 (CD134) antibody ivuxolimab.

Libraries were prepared by immunoSEQ multiplex PCR; TCRdb keeps only in-frame clonotypes and omits some of them. Of 40,000 to 55,000 clones listed, 85% to 90% are singletons. The study sampled blood at baseline, cycle 4 day 1, and cycle 7 day 1. Notes on the study in general: Near-lowest levels of clonal expansion characterized partial responders at 0.1-3.0 mg/kg. Relative to CD4+ cells, CD8+ T cells on average had more expanded clones.

The count of this clone is one. Antigen unknown. V lost 6 bases and J lost 5; bases outside the gene matches: 6. The V gene's germline CDR1 is SGDLS and CDR2 YYNGEE. The CDR3 is 14 residues long. Sample: CD4+ or CD8+ T cells sorted from blood, taken in a trial of the OX40 agonist ivuxolimab. The origin of this receptor is an adult with an advanced solid tumor such as melanoma, head and neck, liver or kidney cancer. This chain connects TRBV9 to TRBJ2-2, with 8 bases identical to TRBD2. CDR3 sequence reads: CASTLSGGTGELFF. DNA of the CDR3: TGTGCCAGCACCCTAAGCGGGGGTACCGGGGAGCTGTTTTTT. Full variable domain (rest looked up from reference TRBV9 and TRBJ2-2): DSGVTQTPKHLITATGQRVTLRCSPRSGDLSVYWYQQSLDQGLQFLIQYYNGEERAKGNILERFSAQQFPDLHSELNLSSLELGDSALYFCASTLSGGTGELFFGEGSRLTVL.